Below, 25 T cell receptor beta chains from the same sample are listed, as sequenced in a study of shared clonotypes between healthy human individuals (TCRdb year 2020). Library creation used the immunoSEQ multiplex PCR assay. TCRdb provides this immuneACCESS table in a form limited to in-frame rearrangements. Some clones are lacking; in checked studies, under half of them reflect an unresolved V gene, and why the rest are absent is not known. This sample comprises under 130,000 clones, about 67% of them detected only once. Jointly, the top ten make up approximately 25% of the sample. What was sequenced was memory CD8+ T cells sorted from blood. Taken with the paper, the label for cell subset or site translates to: CD45RO+ cells pooled with CCR7-negative TemRA cells. Receptors originate from a woman aged 25 to 45 in good health.

This chain connects TRBV6-1 to TRBJ1-1; TRBD1 agrees at 8 bases. V dropped 7 bases and J dropped 6; count of bases not matched to a gene: 7. Germline CDR1 is MNHNS and CDR2 is SASEGT. The CDR3 is 13 amino acids. CDR3 in amino acids: CASIPDRVAEAFF. The DNA for the CDR3 is TGTGCCAGCATTCCGGACAGGGTGGCTGAAGCTTTCTTT.

This chain links TRBV5-6 with TRBJ1-1; no reliable D call. CDR1 SGHDT and CDR2 YYEEEE come from the germline V gene. V shed 0 bases and J shed 4 bases, with 22 bases lying between them. The CDR3 has 18 residues. Written as DNA, the CDR3 is TGTGCCAGCAGCTTGGGGCAGATGATCCCTGTATGGGGCACTGAAGCTTTCTTT. Its protein is CASSLGQMIPVWGTEAFF.

This chain links TRBV7-9 with TRBJ2-2; TRBD1 matches at 7 bases. The V gene end was trimmed by 3 bases and the J gene end by 6 bases; junction bases not matched to a gene: 7. The CDR3 is 15 amino acids. The V gene's germline CDR1 is SEHNR and CDR2 FQNEAQ (reference sequence). DNA for the CDR3: TGTGCCAGCAGCTTCGGGACAGTACGCGCCGGGGAGCTGTTTTTT. It yields the protein CASSFGTVRAGELFF.

Only a few counts were recorded for this clone. The V and J genes are TRBV7-2 and TRBJ2-3, with a possible D match to TRBD1 (6 bases). V was pared by 2 bases and J by 0 bases, with 9 bases between. The CDR3 loop spans 15 amino acids. Germline values: CDR1 SGHTA, CDR2 FQGNSA. The CDR3: CASSLLGTSTDTQYF. CDR3 sequence (DNA): TGTGCCAGCAGCTTACTGGGGACAAGCACAGATACGCAGTATTTT.

V usage is TRBV9 and J usage is TRBJ2-1; possibly TRBD1 or TRBD2 for D (5 bases each). The CDR3 is 14 amino acids. Germline V CDR1 and CDR2: SGDLS, YYNGEE. The V gene lost 7 bases and the J gene lost 9 bases, with 20 bases spanning the gap. CDR3 DNA: TGTGCCAGCCAACGTGGGGACCCTTTTGGTGAGCAGTTCTTC. Its protein is CASQRGDPFGEQFF.

The chain employs TRBV19 and TRBJ1-1; D unresolved. The CDR3 consists of 13 residues. Germline V lookup: CDR1 LNHDA, CDR2 SQIVND (reference sequence). Trimming took off 10 bases at V and 11 bases at J, with 23 bases between the two ends. CDR3 residues: CATETERGLGAFF. DNA of the CDR3: TGTGCCACCGAAACCGAGCGGGGTTTGGGGGCTTTCTTT.

The sample holds a few counts of this clone. The gene calls are TRBV2 and TRBJ2-7, with 7 bases that match TRBD1. Germline assignment: CDR1 SNHLY and CDR2 FYNNEI. This CDR3 is 15 amino acids long. J lost 5 bases, V lost 7 bases, and 14 bases had no gene match. The CDR3 DNA sequence: TGTGCCAGCATTGCGGCACAGGGGTTTGGCCACGAGCAGTACTTC. This gives the protein CASIAAQGFGHEQYF.

The CDR3 region is CASRPPPGGMNTEAFF. The CDR3 bases are TGTGCCAGTAGACCGCCTCCGGGTGGGATGAACACTGAAGCTTTCTTT. V gene TRBV19 combines with J gene TRBJ1-1, with no clear D. V lost 6 bases, J lost 0 bases, and 17 bases lay in between. The germline gives CDR1 LNHDA, CDR2 SQIVND (reference sequence). The CDR3 is made up of 16 amino acids.

This clone came up once. The chain recombines TRBV5-4 with TRBJ2-1; possibly TRBD1 or TRBD2 for D (5 bases each). V was pared by 4 bases and J by 8 bases, with 16 bases between. Per germline, CDR1 SGHNT and CDR2 YYREEE (reference sequence). CDR3 length: 14 residues. CDR3 loop: CASSIGGLWDEQFF. CDR3 nucleotides: TGTGCCAGCAGCATTGGGGGTTTGTGGGATGAGCAGTTCTTC.

The chain employs TRBV7-2 and TRBJ2-5; D remains ambiguous. Trimming cost V 3 bases and J 7 bases, with 18 bases left between them. The CDR3 is made up of 15 amino acids. In germline, CDR1 is SGHTA, CDR2 FQGNSA. This chain's CDR3 is CASSFLSMGIGTQYF. The CDR3 DNA is TGTGCCAGCAGCTTCCTGTCCATGGGGATAGGGACCCAGTACTTC.

As concerns this clone: A read error may be the cause here, since a much bigger clone is one base away. Other DNA sequences in this sample translate to the same CDR3. This rearrangement joins TRBV9 to TRBJ2-2; D might be TRBD1 or TRBD2, each matching 5 bases. CDR1 and CDR2 from the germline V gene are SGDLS and YYNGEE. V shed 0 bases and J shed 4 bases, with 19 bases lying between them. The CDR3 runs 18 residues. The chain's CDR3 is CASSVAYPGQLVTGELFF. The CDR3 region has the DNA TGTGCCAGCAGCGTAGCCTACCCCGGACAACTAGTCACCGGGGAGCTGTTTTTT.

Here the CDR3 reads CASSQDAGFTSYNEQFF. The CDR3 DNA reads TGCGCCAGCAGCCAAGATGCGGGGTTTACGTCCTACAATGAGCAGTTCTTC. This chain uses TRBV4-1 with TRBJ2-1, with D perhaps matching TRBD2 (6 bases). CDR3 length: 17 residues. Germline CDR1 is MGHRA and CDR2 is YSYEKL. Between the trimmed V and J ends, which lost 0 bases and 1 base, there was a span of 13 bases.

This chain connects TRBV7-9 to TRBJ1-5; D call uncertain. Germline loops: CDR1 SEHNR, CDR2 FQNEAQ (reference sequence). V gave up 3 bases and J gave up 4 bases, with 10 bases separating them. The CDR3 sequence is 14 residues long. The CDR3 is CASSFSESNQPQHF. The CDR3 DNA sequence: TGTGCCAGCAGCTTTTCAGAGTCTAATCAGCCCCAGCATTTT.

In DNA form, the CDR3 reads TGTGCCACCCTAGGATGGGATTACAATGAGCAGTTCTTC. It specifies CATLGWDYNEQFF. The rearrangement links TRBV7-9 to TRBJ2-1, with D unclear. The germline V and J ends were trimmed by 10 bases and 4 bases, with 14 bases remaining between them. The germline V gene encodes CDR1 SEHNR and CDR2 FQNEAQ (reference sequence). This CDR3 has 13 amino acids.

The sample holds a few counts of this clone. The rearrangement joins TRBV7-6 to TRBJ2-1; weak D call: TRBD2 (6 bases). The ends were cut back, 5 bases at V and 10 bases at J, with 18 bases in the middle. CDR3 size: 14 residues. CDR1 and CDR2 from the germline V gene are SGHVS and FNYEAQ. The CDR3, as DNA: TGTGCCAGCAGCGCCGGGACTGGCCATTGGGAGCAGTTCTTC. Translating gives CASSAGTGHWEQFF.

V usage is TRBV7-9 and J usage is TRBJ2-1; 9 bases are shared with TRBD2. The CDR3 has 14 amino acids. Germline V gives CDR1 SEHNR, CDR2 FQNEAQ (reference sequence). With V trimmed by 1 base and J by 9 bases, 4 bases remained unmatched. CDR3 nucleotide sequence: TGTGCCAGCAGCTTAGTAGCGGGAGATAGTGAGCAGTTCTTC. Amino acids: CASSLVAGDSEQFF. Variable domain in full (rest from reference TRBV7-9 and TRBJ2-1): DTGVSQNPRHKITKRGQNVTFRCDPISEHNRLYWYRQTLGQGPEFLTYFQNEAQLEKSRLLSDRFSAERPKGSFSTLEIQRTEQGDSAMYLCASSLVAGDSEQFFGPGTRLTVL.

The genes are TRBV21-1 and TRBJ2-7; TRBD2, the table's D call, was not compared with the DNA. TRBV21-1 corresponds to a pseudogene. There are 11 residues in the CDR3. CDR3 residues: CASSWGDEQYF. The CDR3 DNA reads as TGTGCCAGCAGCTGGGGAGACGAGCAGTACTTC.

The chain uses TRBV11-2 and TRBJ2-7, with 8 bases fitting TRBD2. Looked up from germline, CDR1 is SGHAT and CDR2 is FQNNGV. Losses at the gene ends were 1 base for V and 1 base for J; bases not matched to a gene: 15. The CDR3 totals 19 residues. CDR3 coding DNA: TGTGCCAGCAGCTTAGGCCCAACTAGGCTAGCGGGCCTTTCCTACGAGCAGTACTTC. Translation: CASSLGPTRLAGLSYEQYF.

This clone was found a few times. J is TRBJ2-1 and V is TRBV27, with 11 bases that match TRBD2. Germline assignment: CDR1 MNHEY and CDR2 SMNVEV (reference sequence). The V gene end was trimmed by 4 bases and the J gene end by 10 bases; junction bases not matched to a gene: 6. CDR3 length equals 14 residues. The CDR3 DNA reads TGTGCCAGCAGTTCGGGACTAGCGGCCCAAGAGCAGTTCTTC. This encodes CASSSGLAAQEQFF.

The chain has TRBV4-1 and TRBJ2-6; D call uncertain. The CDR3 contains 17 residues. The germline gives CDR1 MGHRA, CDR2 YSYEKL. Between the trimmed V and J ends, which lost 3 bases and 0 bases, there was a span of 12 bases. The CDR3 loop is CASSQSRHASGANVLTF. DNA of the CDR3: TGCGCCAGCAGCCAGTCTCGTCACGCCTCTGGGGCCAACGTCCTGACTTTC.

As DNA, the CDR3 is TGTGCCAGCAGCGTTGTTCCCTTGGGCGGAGGCTATGAGCAGTTCTTC. Translation gives CASSVVPLGGGYEQFF. The chain recombines TRBV9 with TRBJ2-1; a weak D match, TRBD2 (5 bases). CDR1 SGDLS and CDR2 YYNGEE come from the germline V gene. This CDR3 is 16 amino acids long. V lost 2 bases, J lost 8 bases, and 20 bases lay in between.

The DNA of the CDR3 is TGTGCCAGCAGCCCAACTAGCGGTCAAGGCTACGAGCAGTACTTC. This gives the protein CASSPTSGQGYEQYF. The J gene is TRBJ2-7, the V gene TRBV7-2, with TRBD2 identical over 8 bases. Germline CDR1 reads SGHTA; CDR2 reads FQGNSA. The V and J ends lost 5 bases and 3 bases, in that order; junction bases with no gene match: 9. CDR3 length: 15 amino acids.

The chain links TRBV6-4 to TRBJ2-1; tentative D call: TRBD2 (6 bases). Germline V CDR1 and CDR2: MRHNA, SNTAGT. The CDR3 is 14 amino acids. Trimming took off 2 bases at V and 9 bases at J, with 14 bases between the two ends. CDR3 bases: TGTGCCAGCAGTGACAGAATGGGGGGAAGTGAGCAGTTCTTC. This translates into CASSDRMGGSEQFF.

The chain is built from TRBV6-4 and TRBJ2-3, with 7 nucleotides matching TRBD2. With V trimmed by 4 bases and J by 3 bases, 7 bases remained unmatched. This CDR3 region has 15 residues. Germline CDR1 is MRHNA and CDR2 is SNTAGT. The CDR3 nucleotides read TGTGCCAGCAGTGCCGGACTAGGTGGGACAGATACGCAGTATTTT. Its protein is CASSAGLGGTDTQYF.

CDR3 DNA sequence: TGTGCCAGCAGCATGGTAGCGGGAGTGGGTTCCTACGAGCAGTACTTC. This gives the protein CASSMVAGVGSYEQYF. The V gene is TRBV5-5, the J gene TRBJ2-7; 9 nucleotides line up with TRBD2. This CDR3 contains 16 residues. V lost 4 bases, J lost 1 base, and 9 bases stayed unmatched. Germline CDR1 SGHKS, CDR2 YYEKEE (reference sequence).